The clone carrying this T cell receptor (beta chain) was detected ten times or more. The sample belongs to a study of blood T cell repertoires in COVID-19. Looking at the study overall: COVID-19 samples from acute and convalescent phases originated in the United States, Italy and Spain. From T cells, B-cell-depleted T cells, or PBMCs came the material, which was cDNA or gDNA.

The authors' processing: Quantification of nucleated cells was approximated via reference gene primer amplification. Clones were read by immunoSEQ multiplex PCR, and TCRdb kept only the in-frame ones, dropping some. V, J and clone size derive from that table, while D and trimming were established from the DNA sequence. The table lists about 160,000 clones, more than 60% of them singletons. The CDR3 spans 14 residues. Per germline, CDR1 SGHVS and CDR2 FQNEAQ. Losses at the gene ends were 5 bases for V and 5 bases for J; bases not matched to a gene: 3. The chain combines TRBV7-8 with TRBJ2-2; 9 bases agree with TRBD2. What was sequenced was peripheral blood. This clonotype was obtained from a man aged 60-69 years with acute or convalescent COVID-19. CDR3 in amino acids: CASSGLASTGELFF. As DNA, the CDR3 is TGTGCCAGCAGCGGACTAGCGAGTACCGGGGAGCTGTTTTTT.